These 13 T cell receptor beta chains were sequenced from one sample in a study of blood T cell repertoires in COVID-19. Libraries were prepared by immunoSEQ multiplex PCR; TCRdb keeps only in-frame clonotypes and omits some of them. The repertoire holds about 150,000 clones, around 82% seen once, with 35% to 55% in the top ten. Sequences were obtained from peripheral blood. The receptors stem from a human donor in a cohort sampled during active COVID-19.

The chain has TRBV7-2 and TRBJ2-3; 11 bases are a match to TRBD2. Germline trimming cut 6 bases from V and 8 bases from J; bases unmatched to any gene: 10. Germline CDR1 SGHTA, CDR2 FQGNSA. The CDR3 length is 15 residues. CDR3 amino acids: CASRGSSGREGTQYF. The CDR3, as DNA: TGTGCCAGCAGAGGGAGTAGCGGGAGGGAGGGTACGCAGTATTTT.

The chain joins TRBV2 to TRBJ1-4; D perhaps matches TRBD1 (6 bases). CDR3 size: 15 residues. CDR1 and CDR2 (germline): SNHLY, FYNNEI. The V end lost 3 bases, the J end lost 3 bases, and 11 bases lay between the germline ends. The CDR3 sequence: CASSDNGQPNEKLFF. DNA of the CDR3: TGTGCCAGCAGTGATAACGGACAGCCTAATGAAAAACTGTTTTTT.

This chain uses TRBV7-3 with TRBJ1-2; the match to TRBD1 covers 7 bases. CDR1 SGHTA and CDR2 FQGTGA come from the germline V gene. The junction had 15 bases not matched to a gene; V was cut back by 5 bases and J by 3 bases. The CDR3 covers 17 residues. The CDR3 region has the DNA TGTGCCAGCAGCCCCGGGACAGCCGAGCCTTTTCACTATGGCTACACCTTC. Its protein product is CASSPGTAEPFHYGYTF.

The chain is built from TRBV5-1 and TRBJ2-1; 10 positions agree with TRBD2. The CDR3 runs to 16 residues. V trimming: 2 bases; J trimming: 1 base; junction bases outside the gene matches: 3. The germline V gene has CDR1 SGHRS and CDR2 YFSETQ. This CDR3 reads CASSLLAGTSYNEQFF. DNA for the CDR3: TGCGCCAGCAGCTTACTAGCGGGGACATCCTACAATGAGCAGTTCTTC.

The chain has TRBV6-5 and TRBJ2-1; D unresolved. V dropped 2 bases and J dropped 7 bases, with 3 bases sitting between them. Per germline, CDR1 MNHEY and CDR2 SVGAGI. This CDR3 comprises 11 residues. The chain's CDR3 is CASSYRNEQFF. CDR3 nucleotide sequence: TGTGCCAGCAGTTACCGTAATGAGCAGTTCTTC.

The J gene is TRBJ2-7, the V gene TRBV2, with D possibly being TRBD1 (6 bases). CDR3 length equals 13 residues. Germline values: CDR1 SNHLY, CDR2 FYNNEI. The V end lost 8 bases, the J end lost 6 bases, and 17 bases lay between the germline ends. The CDR3 nucleotides are TGTGCCAGCGGGGGCGGAAATAAACGCGAGCAGTACTTC. It codes for CASGGGNKREQYF.

The chain recombines TRBV6-5 with TRBJ2-7; a possible D gene is TRBD1 (6 bases). CDR1 is MNHEY, CDR2 SVGAGI, per germline. The CDR3 has 15 residues. V was shortened by 6 bases and J by 1 base, with 16 bases between the two germline ends. The CDR3 loop reads CASSRPGHKSYEQYF. The DNA for the CDR3 is TGTGCCAGCAGCCGCCCGGGACACAAATCCTACGAGCAGTACTTC.

The chain recombines TRBV5-6 with TRBJ2-7, with D unresolved. Looked up from germline, CDR1 is SGHDT and CDR2 is YYEEEE. This CDR3 region has 11 residues. Trimming removed 5 bases at V and 6 bases at J, with 9 bases between. In DNA form, the CDR3 reads TGTGCCAGCAGTTGGAGTTCCGAGCAGTACTTC. Translating it yields CASSWSSEQYF.

This clone has a single count. The chain couples TRBV9 to TRBJ2-1; a possible D gene is TRBD2 (6 bases). The germline gives CDR1 SGDLS, CDR2 YYNGEE. The CDR3 has 16 amino acids. Trimming left V 0 bases short and J 4 bases short, with 14 bases between. The CDR3 nucleotides are TGTGCCAGCAGCGTAGGCGCAGGAGGGGATTACAATGAGCAGTTCTTC. Its translation is CASSVGAGGDYNEQFF. Variable domain in full (rest from reference TRBV9 and TRBJ2-1): DSGVTQTPKHLITATGQRVTLRCSPRSGDLSVYWYQQSLDQGLQFLIQYYNGEERAKGNILERFSAQQFPDLHSELNLSSLELGDSALYFCASSVGAGGDYNEQFFGPGTRLTVL.

The chain recombines TRBV9 with TRBJ2-5, with 16 bases fitting TRBD2. Looked up from germline, CDR1 is SGDLS and CDR2 is YYNGEE. J was trimmed by 2 bases and V by 4 bases; bases with no gene match: 5. This CDR3 comprises 17 residues. The CDR3 sequence: CASSIGTSGGGQETQYF. The CDR3 nucleotides are TGTGCCAGCAGCATCGGGACTAGCGGGGGGGGTCAAGAGACCCAGTACTTC.

There are a few counts of this clone. The CDR3 sequence is CASREPGLNQPQHF. Here the CDR3 DNA reads TGTGCCAGCAGAGAGCCGGGACTTAATCAGCCCCAGCATTTT. This rearrangement joins TRBV6-5 to TRBJ1-5; D might be TRBD1 (5 bases). Trimming left V 6 bases short and J 4 bases short, with 13 bases between. The CDR3 is 14 residues long. Per germline, CDR1 MNHEY and CDR2 SVGAGI.

The CDR3 is CASSRLAGAYEQYF. In DNA, the CDR3 is TGTGCCAGCAGCAGACTAGCGGGGGCCTACGAGCAGTACTTC. The J gene is TRBJ2-7, the V gene TRBV6-5; 12 positions agree with TRBD2. The CDR3 runs to 14 residues. Germline V gene sequence: CDR1 MNHEY, CDR2 SVGAGI. The V and J ends lost 6 bases and 2 bases, in that order; junction bases with no gene match: 2.

This chain uses TRBV10-3 with TRBJ2-3; 7 bases line up with TRBD1. V shed 2 bases and J 3 bases; nucleotides not matched to a gene: 2. The CDR3 runs 14 residues. The germline CDR1 and CDR2 sequences are ENHRY and SYGVKD. CDR3 sequence (DNA): TGTGCCATCAGTGAGCCAGGGGGAACAGATACGCAGTATTTT. Residues: CAISEPGGTDTQYF.